Included here is one TCR beta chain sequence, with context. Its specificity is not known. The entry originates in a study of Tregs in tolerant kidney transplant recipients. General observations from the study: Activated donor B cell expansion appeared to reveal the most relevant donor-specific TCRbeta repertoire. Validation in larger populations is needed because few patients were studied. This study did not directly address biological reproducibility.

Germline V gene data show CDR1 as SGDLS and CDR2 as YYNGEE. Trimming at V came to 0 bases and at J to 0 bases, leaving 12 bases not matched to a gene. The CDR3 length is 21 residues. Some clones are missing from TCRdb's copy, which holds only in-frame ones; the method was immunoSEQ multiplex PCR. This sample yields about 44,000 clones, of which 95% to 96% are seen a single time; about 0.41% belongs to the top ten. The sequencing sample was made of Tregs from blood cultured with allogeneic cells. This TCR was sampled from a human donor in good health. The J gene is TRBJ2-1, the V gene TRBV9; 13 positions agree with TRBD2. This CDR3 reads CASSVGGGLAGVSISYNEQFF. As DNA, the CDR3 is TGTGCCAGCAGCGTAGGAGGTGGACTAGCGGGAGTTAGTATCTCCTACAATGAGCAGTTCTTC.